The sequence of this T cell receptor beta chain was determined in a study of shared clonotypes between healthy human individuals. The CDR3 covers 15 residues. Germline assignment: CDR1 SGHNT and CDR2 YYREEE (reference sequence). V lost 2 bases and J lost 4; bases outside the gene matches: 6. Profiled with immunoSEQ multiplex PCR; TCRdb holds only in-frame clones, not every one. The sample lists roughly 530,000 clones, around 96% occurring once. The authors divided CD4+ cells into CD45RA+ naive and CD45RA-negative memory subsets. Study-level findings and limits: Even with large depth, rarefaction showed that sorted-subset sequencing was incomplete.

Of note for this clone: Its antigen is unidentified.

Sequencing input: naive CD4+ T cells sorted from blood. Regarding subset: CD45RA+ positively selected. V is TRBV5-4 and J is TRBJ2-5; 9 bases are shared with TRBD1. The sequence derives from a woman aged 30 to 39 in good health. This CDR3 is CASSFSPGQGETQYF. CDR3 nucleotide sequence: TGTGCCAGCAGCTTTTCTCCGGGACAGGGAGAGACCCAGTACTTC.